Sequencing of this TCR beta chain was carried out in a study of control samples from healthy donors and cancer patients. Here immunoSEQ multiplex PCR was the method, and the copy in TCRdb shows in-frame clones only, minus some. Here the sample spans around 90,000 clones, more than 75% being singletons. Germline CDR1 reads LGHDT; CDR2 reads YNNKEL (reference sequence). The CDR3 consists of 16 residues. V was cut by 0 bases and J by 4 bases, with 12 bases left in between. The source of this sequence is a middle-aged woman in good health. The sequencing input was blood. The chain employs TRBV3-1 (or the pseudogene TRBV3-2) and TRBJ1-4; no clear D. The CDR3 nucleotides read TGTGCCAGCAGCCAAGAGGGAGAGCTCGGTAATGAAAAACTGTTTTTT. This encodes CASSQEGELGNEKLFF.